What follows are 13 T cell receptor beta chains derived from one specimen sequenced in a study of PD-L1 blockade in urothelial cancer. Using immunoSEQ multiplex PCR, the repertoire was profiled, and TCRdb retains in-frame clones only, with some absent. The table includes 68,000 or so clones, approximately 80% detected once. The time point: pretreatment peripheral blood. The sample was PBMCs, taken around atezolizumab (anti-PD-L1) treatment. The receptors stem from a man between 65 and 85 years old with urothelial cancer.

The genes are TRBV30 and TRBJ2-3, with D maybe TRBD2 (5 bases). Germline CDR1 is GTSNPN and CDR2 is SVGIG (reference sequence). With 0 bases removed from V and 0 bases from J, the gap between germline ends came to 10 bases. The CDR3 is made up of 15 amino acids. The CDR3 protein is CAWSVGSGSTDTQYF. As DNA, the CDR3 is TGTGCCTGGAGTGTGGGGAGCGGCAGCACAGATACGCAGTATTTT.

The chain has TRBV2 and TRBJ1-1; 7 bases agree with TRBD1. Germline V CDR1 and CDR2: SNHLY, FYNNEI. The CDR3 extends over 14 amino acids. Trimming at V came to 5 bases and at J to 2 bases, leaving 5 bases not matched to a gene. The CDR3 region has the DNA TGTGCCAGCAGTCGACAGGGTACAAACACTGAAGCTTTCTTT. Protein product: CASSRQGTNTEAFF.

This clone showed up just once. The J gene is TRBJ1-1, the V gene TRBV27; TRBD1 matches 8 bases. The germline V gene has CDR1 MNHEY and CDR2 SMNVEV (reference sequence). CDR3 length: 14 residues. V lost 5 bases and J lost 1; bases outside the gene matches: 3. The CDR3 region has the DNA TGTGCCAGCAGTCCGACAGGGGCGAACACTGAAGCTTTCTTT. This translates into CASSPTGANTEAFF.

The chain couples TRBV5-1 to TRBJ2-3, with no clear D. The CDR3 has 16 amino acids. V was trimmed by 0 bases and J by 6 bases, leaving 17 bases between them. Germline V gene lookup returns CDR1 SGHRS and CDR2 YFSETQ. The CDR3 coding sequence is TGCGCCAGCAGCTTGGACCGATCTTCTAGAGAGGATACGCAGTATTTT. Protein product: CASSLDRSSREDTQYF.

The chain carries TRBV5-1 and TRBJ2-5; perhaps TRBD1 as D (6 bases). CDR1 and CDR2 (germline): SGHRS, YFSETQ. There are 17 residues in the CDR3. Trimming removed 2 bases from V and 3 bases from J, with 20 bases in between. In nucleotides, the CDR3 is TGCGCCAGCAGCTTCGATGGGTCAGGGGCAAGGGAAGAGACCCAGTACTTC. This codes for CASSFDGSGAREETQYF.

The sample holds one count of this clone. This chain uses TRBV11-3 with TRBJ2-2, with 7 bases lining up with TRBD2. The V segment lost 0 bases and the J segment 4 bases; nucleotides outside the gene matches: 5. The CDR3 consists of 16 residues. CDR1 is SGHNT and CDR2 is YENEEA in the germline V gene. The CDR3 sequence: CASSLDGGSRTGELFF. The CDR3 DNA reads TGTGCCAGCAGCTTAGACGGGGGGTCGCGCACCGGGGAGCTGTTTTTT.

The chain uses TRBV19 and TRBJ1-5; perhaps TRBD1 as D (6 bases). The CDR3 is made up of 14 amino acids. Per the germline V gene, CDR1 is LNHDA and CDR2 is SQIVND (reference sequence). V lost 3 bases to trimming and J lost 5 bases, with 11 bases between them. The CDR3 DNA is TGTGCCAGTAGTATCGGGGGGGCTCATCAGCCCCAGCATTTT. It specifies CASSIGGAHQPQHF.

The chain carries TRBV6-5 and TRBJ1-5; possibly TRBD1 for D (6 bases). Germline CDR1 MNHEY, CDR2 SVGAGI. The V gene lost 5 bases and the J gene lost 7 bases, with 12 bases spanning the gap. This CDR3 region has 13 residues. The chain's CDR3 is CASSQQQGQPQHF. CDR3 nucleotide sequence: TGTGCCAGCAGTCAACAACAGGGCCAGCCCCAGCATTTT.

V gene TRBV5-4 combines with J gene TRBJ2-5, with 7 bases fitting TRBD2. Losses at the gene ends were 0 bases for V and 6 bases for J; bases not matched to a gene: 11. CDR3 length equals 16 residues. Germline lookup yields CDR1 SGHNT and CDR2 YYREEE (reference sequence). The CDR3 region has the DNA TGTGCCAGCAGCTTGGGGGGGGTGACTAGCCTACAGACCCAGTACTTC. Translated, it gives CASSLGGVTSLQTQYF.

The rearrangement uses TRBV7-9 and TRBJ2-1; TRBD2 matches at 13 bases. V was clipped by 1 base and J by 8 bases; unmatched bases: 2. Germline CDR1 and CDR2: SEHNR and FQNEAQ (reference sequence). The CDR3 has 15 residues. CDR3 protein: CASSLGLAGGDEQFF. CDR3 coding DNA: TGTGCCAGCAGCTTAGGACTAGCGGGGGGTGATGAGCAGTTCTTC.

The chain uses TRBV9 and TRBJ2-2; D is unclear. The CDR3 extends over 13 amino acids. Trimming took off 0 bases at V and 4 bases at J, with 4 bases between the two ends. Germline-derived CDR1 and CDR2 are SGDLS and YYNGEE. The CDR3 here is CASSVDLTGELFF. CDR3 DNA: TGTGCCAGCAGCGTAGATCTCACCGGGGAGCTGTTTTTT. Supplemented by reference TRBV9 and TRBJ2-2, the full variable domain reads DSGVTQTPKHLITATGQRVTLRCSPRSGDLSVYWYQQSLDQGLQFLIQYYNGEERAKGNILERFSAQQFPDLHSELNLSSLELGDSALYFCASSVDLTGELFFGEGSRLTVL.

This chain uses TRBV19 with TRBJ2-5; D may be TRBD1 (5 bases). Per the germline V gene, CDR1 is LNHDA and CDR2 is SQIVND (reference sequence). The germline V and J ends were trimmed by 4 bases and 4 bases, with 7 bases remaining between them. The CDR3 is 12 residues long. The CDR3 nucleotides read TGTGCCAGTAGTAAGGGGCGAGAGACCCAGTACTTC. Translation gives CASSKGRETQYF.

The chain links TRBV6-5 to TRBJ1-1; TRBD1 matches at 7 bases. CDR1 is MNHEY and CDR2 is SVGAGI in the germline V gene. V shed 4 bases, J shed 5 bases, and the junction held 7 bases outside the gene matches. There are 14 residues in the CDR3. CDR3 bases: TGTGCCAGCAGTTCCCACAGGGGCGCTACTGAAGCTTTCTTT. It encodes CASSSHRGATEAFF.